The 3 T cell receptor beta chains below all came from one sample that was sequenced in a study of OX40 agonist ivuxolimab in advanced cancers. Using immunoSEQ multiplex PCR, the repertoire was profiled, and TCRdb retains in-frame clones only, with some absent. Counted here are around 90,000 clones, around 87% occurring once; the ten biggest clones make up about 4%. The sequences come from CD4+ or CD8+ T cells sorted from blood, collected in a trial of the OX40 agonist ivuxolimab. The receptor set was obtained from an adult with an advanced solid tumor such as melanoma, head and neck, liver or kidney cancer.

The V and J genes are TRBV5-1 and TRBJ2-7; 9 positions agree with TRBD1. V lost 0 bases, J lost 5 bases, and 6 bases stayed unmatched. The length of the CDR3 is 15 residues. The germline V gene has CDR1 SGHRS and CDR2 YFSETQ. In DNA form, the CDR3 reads TGCGCCAGCAGCTTGGCGGGACAGGGTGGCCACGAGCAGTACTTC. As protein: CASSLAGQGGHEQYF.

CDR3 region: CASSLLGGVNEKLFF. The CDR3 nucleotides read TGTGCCAGCAGCTTACTAGGGGGTGTTAATGAAAAACTGTTTTTT. This chain connects TRBV7-2 to TRBJ1-4; D might be TRBD1 (6 bases). The CDR3 totals 15 residues. In germline, CDR1 is SGHTA, CDR2 FQGNSA. Trimming stripped 2 bases from V and 4 bases from J, with 11 bases between.

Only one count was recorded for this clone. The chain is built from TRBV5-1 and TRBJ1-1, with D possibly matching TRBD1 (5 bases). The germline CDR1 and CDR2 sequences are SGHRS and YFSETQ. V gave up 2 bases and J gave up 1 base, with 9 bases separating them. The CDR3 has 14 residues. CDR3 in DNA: TGCGCCAGCAGCTTTCACGGACAGAACACTGAAGCTTTCTTT. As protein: CASSFHGQNTEAFF.